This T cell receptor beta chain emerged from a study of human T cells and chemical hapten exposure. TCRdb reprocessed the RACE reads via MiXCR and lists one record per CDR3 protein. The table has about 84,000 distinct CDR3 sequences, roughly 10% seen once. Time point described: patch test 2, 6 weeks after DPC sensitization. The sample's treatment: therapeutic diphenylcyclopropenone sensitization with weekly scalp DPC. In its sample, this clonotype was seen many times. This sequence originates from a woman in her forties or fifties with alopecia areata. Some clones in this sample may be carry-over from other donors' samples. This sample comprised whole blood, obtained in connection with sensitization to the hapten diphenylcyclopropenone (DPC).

The CDR3 bases are TGTGCCAGCAGCTTCGGAGGACAGGGGGCGCGACGAGGCTATGGCTACACCTTC. It codes for CASSFGGQGARRGYGYTF. V usage is TRBV11-2 and J usage is TRBJ1-2, with 11 nucleotides matching TRBD1. The trim removed 3 bases at V and 4 bases at J, leaving 13 bases unmatched. The length of the CDR3 is 18 residues. Germline CDR1 reads SGHAT; CDR2 reads FQNNGV.